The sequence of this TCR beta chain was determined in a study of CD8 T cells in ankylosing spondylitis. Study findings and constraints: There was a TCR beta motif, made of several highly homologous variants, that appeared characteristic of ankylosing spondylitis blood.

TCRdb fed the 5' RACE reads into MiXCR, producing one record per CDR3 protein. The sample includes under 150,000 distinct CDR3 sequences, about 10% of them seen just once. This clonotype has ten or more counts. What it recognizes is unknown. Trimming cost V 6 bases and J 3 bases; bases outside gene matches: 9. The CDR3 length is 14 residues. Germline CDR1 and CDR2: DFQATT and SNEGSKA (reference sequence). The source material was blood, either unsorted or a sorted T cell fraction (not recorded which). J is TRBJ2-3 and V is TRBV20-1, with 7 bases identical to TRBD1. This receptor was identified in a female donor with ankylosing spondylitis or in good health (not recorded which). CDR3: CSATTGSGTDTQYF. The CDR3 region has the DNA TGCAGTGCCACGACAGGGTCAGGAACAGATACGCAGTATTTT.